These T cell receptor beta chains were read from a single sample in a study of cytomegalovirus exposure and HLA in healthy donors. Generated by immunoSEQ multiplex PCR, the TCRdb table keeps only in-frame clones and is missing some. Of more than 200,000 clones in the sample, over 75% were seen once. Sequencing input: PBMCs. The receptor source for this set is a human donor in good health. CDR3s include the opening cysteine and the closing phenylalanine or tryptophan. Fields, in order: CDR3 protein, CDR3 DNA, clone size, J gene, D gene, V gene. A D gene is named only where the DNA matches it firmly. Size is stated for part of the rows, as once, few or many counts, or as a class when the clone is expanded.

CDR3: CASSLVLGNEQFF
DNA: TGTGCCAGCAGCTTAGTACTAGGCAATGAGCAGTTCTTC
size: NA
J: TRBJ2-1
D: NA
V: TRBV7-9

CDR3: CASSAQYRDHTEAFF
DNA: TGTGCCAGCAGCGCCCAATACAGGGATCACACTGAAGCTTTCTTT
size: NA
J: TRBJ1-1
D: NA
V: TRBV4-2

CDR3: CASSLAGADNEQFF
DNA: TGTGCCAGCAGCTTAGCGGGAGCGGATAATGAGCAGTTCTTC
size: NA
J: TRBJ2-1
D: NA
V: TRBV7-2

CDR3: CASSSEIAGNEQFF
DNA: TGTGCTAGCAGCTCGGAAATTGCGGGGAATGAGCAGTTCTTC
size: NA
J: TRBJ2-1
D: NA
V: TRBV7-7

CDR3: CATKTQLAGGSDTQYF
DNA: TGTGCCACCAAGACACAGTTAGCGGGAGGGTCAGATACGCAGTATTTT
size: NA
J: TRBJ2-3
D: TRBD2
V: TRBV15

CDR3: CASSLMVGGYNEQFF
DNA: TGTGCCAGCAGCTTAATGGTGGGAGGGTACAATGAGCAGTTCTTC
size: NA
J: TRBJ2-1
D: TRBD2
V: TRBV7-3

CDR3: CASSPGTGGYNEQFF
DNA: TGTGCCAGCAGCCCAGGGACAGGGGGCTACAATGAGCAGTTCTTC
size: NA
J: TRBJ2-1
D: TRBD1
V: TRBV7-2

CDR3: CASSGAGKSSYEQYF
DNA: TGTGCCAGCAGTGGTGCAGGGAAAAGCTCCTACGAGCAGTACTTC
size: NA
J: TRBJ2-7
D: NA
V: TRBV25-1

CDR3: CSVSGGTEAFF
DNA: TGCAGTGTGTCAGGGGGCACTGAAGCTTTCTTT
size: NA
J: TRBJ1-1
D: TRBD1
V: TRBV20-1

CDR3: CAIRGGLAGEGEQYF
DNA: TGTGCCATCAGGGGGGGACTAGCGGGAGAGGGTGAGCAGTACTTC
size: NA
J: TRBJ2-7
D: TRBD2
V: TRBV10-3

CDR3: CASSSGPSNYGYTF
DNA: TGTGCCAGTAGTAGCGGGCCATCTAACTATGGCTACACCTTC
size: NA
J: TRBJ1-2
D: NA
V: TRBV19

CDR3: CASSQDTQGAGNEKLFF
DNA: TGTGCCAGCAGCCAAGATACACAGGGGGCCGGGAATGAAAAACTGTTTTTT
size: NA
J: TRBJ1-4
D: TRBD1
V: TRBV4-2

CDR3: CASSSYTGPPETQYF
DNA: TGTGCCAGCAGCTCCTACACAGGGCCCCCTGAGACCCAGTACTTC
size: NA
J: TRBJ2-5
D: NA
V: TRBV6-5

CDR3: CASSQGVQGGARYEQYF
DNA: TGCGCCAGCAGCCAGGGCGTTCAAGGAGGGGCCCGCTACGAGCAGTACTTC
size: NA
J: TRBJ2-7
D: NA
V: TRBV4-1

CDR3: CASSGEPNSYEQYF
DNA: TGTGCCAGCAGCGGGGAGCCGAACTCCTACGAGCAGTACTTC
size: once
J: TRBJ2-7
D: NA
V: TRBV9

CDR3: CASSLTMSPPRLTGELFF
DNA: TGTGCCAGCAGCTTAACGATGAGTCCCCCGCGTTTAACCGGGGAGCTGTTTTTT
size: NA
J: TRBJ2-2
D: NA
V: TRBV7-3

CDR3: CASSGPQEGSGLTNTQYF
DNA: TGCGCCAGCAGTGGACCCCAGGAGGGATCTGGTCTCACGAATACGCAGTATTTT
size: NA
J: TRBJ2-3
D: NA
V: TRBV10-2

CDR3: CASSFLAGAYEQYF
DNA: TGTGCCAGCAGTTTTTTAGCGGGGGCCTACGAGCAGTACTTC
size: NA
J: TRBJ2-7
D: TRBD2
V: TRBV27

CDR3: CASRLDRGRQPQHF
DNA: TGTGCCAGCAGATTGGACAGGGGACGTCAGCCCCAGCATTTT
size: NA
J: TRBJ1-5
D: TRBD1
V: TRBV28

CDR3: CASSPGTSGFTDTQYF
DNA: TGTGCCAGCAGCCCAGGGACTAGCGGTTTCACAGATACGCAGTATTTT
size: NA
J: TRBJ2-3
D: TRBD2
V: TRBV28